Listed here are 8 T cell receptor beta chains from one sample, sequenced in a study of T-cell reconstitution after alpha-beta-depleted transplantation in children. Unique molecular identifiers tagged the TCRbeta library. TCRdb re-analysed the PCR reads in MiXCR, keeping a single row per CDR3 protein. The sample has 200,000 to 250,000 distinct CDR3 sequences; 8% to 10% are singletons. Specimen: PBMCs from the stem cell graft donor, collected from the stem cell graft. The source is a human donor who donated a stem cell graft to a child with acute lymphoblastic leukemia.

This clonotype was detected a few times. This chain joins TRBV5-1 and TRBJ1-2; D unresolved. Looked up from germline, CDR1 is SGHRS and CDR2 is YFSETQ. Trimming pared 4 bases from V and 8 bases from J, leaving 18 bases between. CDR3 length: 14 amino acids. The CDR3 DNA follows: TGCGCCAGCAGCCCAGCCCCCGGTGGGGAGGGCTACACCTTC. It specifies CASSPAPGGEGYTF.

This clonotype was counted ten times or more. Here the CDR3 reads CASSQDPGGAVVGRINEQFF. The CDR3 bases are TGTGCCAGCAGCCAAGATCCGGGGGGGGCCGTAGTCGGGCGGATCAATGAGCAGTTCTTC. The chain couples TRBV4-2 to TRBJ2-1; 8 bases match TRBD2. Trimming removed 0 bases from V and 6 bases from J; junction bases left unmatched: 19. CDR1 and CDR2 from the germline V gene are LGHNA and YNFKEQ. This CDR3 has 20 amino acids.

This clonotype came up many times. V usage is TRBV7-2 and J usage is TRBJ2-5; D gene uncertain. Trimming cost V 8 bases and J 0 bases, with 7 bases left between them. CDR3 size: 12 residues. Germline CDR1 is SGHTA and CDR2 is FQGNSA. DNA for the CDR3: TGTGCCAGCGGACGGTACCAAGAGACCCAGTACTTC. Translated, it gives CASGRYQETQYF.

J is TRBJ2-5 and V is TRBV2; 9 bases map to TRBD1. Germline V gives CDR1 SNHLY, CDR2 FYNNEI. The CDR3 has 14 residues. Trimming cost V 7 bases and J 4 bases; bases outside gene matches: 7. CDR3 region: CASKNRGQLETQYF. The CDR3 region has the DNA TGTGCCAGCAAGAACAGGGGGCAATTAGAGACCCAGTACTTC.

This clonotype was counted a few times. This chain uses TRBV7-8 with TRBJ2-1; D is perhaps TRBD1 or TRBD2 (5 bases each). V gave up 9 bases and J gave up 8 bases, with 23 bases separating them. This CDR3 spans 15 amino acids. The germline V gene encodes CDR1 SGHVS and CDR2 FQNEAQ. This CDR3 is CASAYGAGQGDEQFF. The CDR3 region has the DNA TGTGCCAGTGCCTACGGGGCAGGTCAGGGCGATGAGCAGTTCTTC.

This clonotype has a handful of counts. CDR3 in DNA: TGTGCCAGCAGCACCCGGCCTCACGTAGGGTACAATGAGCAGTTCTTC. Translated: CASSTRPHVGYNEQFF. This chain joins TRBV7-2 and TRBJ2-1; D remains ambiguous. There are 16 residues in the CDR3. Germline V gene data show CDR1 as SGHTA and CDR2 as FQGNSA. V dropped 5 bases and J dropped 4 bases, with 18 bases sitting between them. Full variable domain (remainder filled in from reference TRBV7-2 and TRBJ2-1): GAGVSQSPSNKVTEKGKDVELRCDPISGHTALYWYRQSLGQGLEFLIYFQGNSAPDKSGLPSDRFSAERTGGSVSTLTIQRTQQEDSAVYLCASSTRPHVGYNEQFFGPGTRLTVL.

This clonotype was recorded a few times. The CDR3 reads CASRRTQGVLDYEQYF. CDR3 DNA: TGTGCCAGCAGGCGAACGCAGGGAGTTCTGGACTACGAGCAGTACTTC. The chain is built from TRBV6-1 and TRBJ2-7; D tentatively fits TRBD1 or TRBD2 (5 bases each). Germline CDR1 and CDR2: MNHNS and SASEGT. The CDR3 loop spans 16 amino acids. V dropped 6 bases and J dropped 3 bases, with 21 bases sitting between them.

Of note for this clonotype: With a much larger clone just one base away, this may be a read error. This chain uses TRBV28 with TRBJ2-7; D is uncertain. Deletions cut 8 bases from V and 2 bases from J, with 4 bases between. The CDR3 is 10 amino acids. Germline V gene data show CDR1 as MDHEN and CDR2 as SYDVKM. The CDR3 DNA follows: TGTGCCAGCGGCCCCTACGAGCAGTACTTC. It is translated as CASGPYEQYF.